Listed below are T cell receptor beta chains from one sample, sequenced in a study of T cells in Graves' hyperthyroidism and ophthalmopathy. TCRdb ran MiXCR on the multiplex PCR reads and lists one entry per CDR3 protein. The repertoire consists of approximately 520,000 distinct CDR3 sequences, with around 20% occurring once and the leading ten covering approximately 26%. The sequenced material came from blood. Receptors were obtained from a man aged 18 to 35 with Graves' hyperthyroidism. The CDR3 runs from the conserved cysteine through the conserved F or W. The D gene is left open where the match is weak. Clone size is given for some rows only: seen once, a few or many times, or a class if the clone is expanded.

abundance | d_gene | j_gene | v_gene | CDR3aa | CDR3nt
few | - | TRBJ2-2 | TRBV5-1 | CASSIGTTGELFF | TGCGCCAGCAGCATTGGGACAACCGGGGAGCTGTTTTTT
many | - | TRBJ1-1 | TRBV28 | CASSLLQGGAFF | TGTGCCAGCAGTTTATTACAGGGAGGGGCTTTCTTT
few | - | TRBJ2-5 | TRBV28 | CASSFGFRRETQYF | TGTGCCAGCAGCTTTGGTTTCCGGCGAGAGACCCAGTACTTC
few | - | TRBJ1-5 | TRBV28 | CASSLRTGFPPQHF | TGTGCCAGCAGTTTAAGAACAGGATTTCCCCCCCAGCATTTT
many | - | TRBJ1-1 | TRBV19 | CASSIGSKLTEAFF | TGTGCCAGTAGTATAGGGAGCAAGCTAACTGAAGCTTTCTTT
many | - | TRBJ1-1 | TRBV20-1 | CSAPGGINTEAFF | TGCAGTGCTCCTGGGGGGATTAACACTGAAGCTTTCTTT
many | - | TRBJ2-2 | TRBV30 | CAWSITGELFF | TGTGCCTGGAGTATAACCGGGGAGCTGTTTTTT
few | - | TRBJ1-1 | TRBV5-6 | CASSYAGGGTEAFF | TGTGCCAGCAGCTATGCAGGAGGGGGGACTGAAGCTTTCTTT
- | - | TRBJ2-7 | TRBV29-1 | CSVATTGTVYEQYF | TGCAGCGTTGCAACCACCGGGACTGTTTACGAGCAGTACTTC
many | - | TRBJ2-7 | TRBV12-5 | CASGLVGRGEQYF | TGTGCTAGTGGTTTGGTCGGACGGGGGGAGCAGTACTTC
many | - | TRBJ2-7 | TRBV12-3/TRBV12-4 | CASSLGDNYEQYF | TGTGCCAGCAGTTTGGGGGACAACTACGAGCAGTACTTC
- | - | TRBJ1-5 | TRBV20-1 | CSASQGYRNQPQHF | TGCAGTGCTAGTCAAGGGTATCGCAATCAGCCCCAGCATTTT
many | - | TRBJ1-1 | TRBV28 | CASSLSSAGTAFF | TGTGCCAGCAGTTTATCTTCGGCAGGGACAGCTTTCTTT
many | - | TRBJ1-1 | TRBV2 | CASRRDPEAFF | TGTGCCAGCAGGAGGGATCCTGAAGCTTTCTTT
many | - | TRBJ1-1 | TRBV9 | CASSVGPNTEAFF | TGTGCCAGCAGCGTAGGACCTAACACTGAAGCTTTCTTT
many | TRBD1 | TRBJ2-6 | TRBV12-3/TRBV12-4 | CASSSTVGDSYSGANVLTF | TGTGCCAGCAGTTCCACGGTAGGGGACAGTTACTCTGGGGCCAACGTCCTGACTTTC
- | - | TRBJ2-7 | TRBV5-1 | CASSLAMGGGQVLYEQYF | TGCGCCAGCAGCTTGGCTATGGGAGGAGGACAGGTGCTCTACGAGCAGTACTTC
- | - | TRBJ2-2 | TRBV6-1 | CASSRRAGELFF | TGTGCCAGCAGTCGGAGAGCCGGGGAGCTGTTTTTT
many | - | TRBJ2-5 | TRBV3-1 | CASSQLPWETQYF | TGTGCCAGCAGCCAACTACCCTGGGAGACCCAGTACTTC
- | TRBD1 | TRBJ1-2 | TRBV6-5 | CASSYSPTGHGYTF | TGTGCCAGCAGTTACTCCCCGACAGGGCATGGTTACACCTTC
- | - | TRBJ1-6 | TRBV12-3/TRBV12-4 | CASSLGGESPLHF | TGTGCCAGCAGCCTCGGGGGGGAGTCACCCCTCCACTTT
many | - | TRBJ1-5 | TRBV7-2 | CASSSGISNQPQHF | TGTGCCAGCAGCTCGGGGATTAGCAATCAGCCCCAGCATTTT
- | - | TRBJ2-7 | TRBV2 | CASSKQGPNYEQYF | TGTGCCAGTTCTAAACAGGGCCCCAACTACGAGCAGTACTTC
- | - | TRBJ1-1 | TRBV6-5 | CASSYSPRRGAFF | TGTGCCAGCAGTTACTCTCCCAGGAGGGGAGCTTTCTTT
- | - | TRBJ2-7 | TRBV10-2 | CASSVGPAYEQYF | TGCGCCAGCAGTGTGGGGCCCGCCTACGAGCAGTACTTC
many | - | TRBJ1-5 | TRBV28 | CASSLPFQQTQHF | TGTGCCAGCAGTTTACCCTTCCAACAGACCCAGCATTTT
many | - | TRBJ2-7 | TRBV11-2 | CASGKQSTYEQYF | TGTGCCAGCGGGAAGCAGTCCACCTACGAGCAGTACTTC
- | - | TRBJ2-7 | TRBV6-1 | CAIGGGSYEQYF | TGTGCCATCGGAGGGGGGAGTTACGAGCAGTACTTC
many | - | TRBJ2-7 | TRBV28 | CASIPRTAPYEQYF | TGTGCCAGCATCCCCAGGACAGCGCCCTACGAGCAGTACTTC
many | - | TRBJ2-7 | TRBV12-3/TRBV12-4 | CASSPTTRNEQYF | TGTGCCAGCAGTCCCACAACTAGGAACGAGCAGTACTTC
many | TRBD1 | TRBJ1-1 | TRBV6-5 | CASSYSAGGYTEAFF | TGTGCCAGCAGTTACTCGGCAGGGGGATACACTGAAGCTTTCTTT
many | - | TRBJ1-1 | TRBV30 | CAWTINPGTEAFF | TGTGCCTGGACTATTAATCCGGGCACTGAAGCTTTCTTT
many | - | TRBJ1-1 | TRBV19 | CASSNPRRGDITEAFF | TGTGCCAGTAGTAATCCCAGGAGAGGGGACATCACTGAAGCTTTCTTT
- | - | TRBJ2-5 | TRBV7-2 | CGSSLQGAGETQYF | TGTGGCAGCAGCTTACAAGGGGCGGGAGAGACCCAGTACTTC
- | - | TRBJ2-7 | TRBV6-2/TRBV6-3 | CASSRPGDYYEQYF | TGTGCCAGCAGTCGGCCGGGAGACTACTACGAGCAGTACTTC
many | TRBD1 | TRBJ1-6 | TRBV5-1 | CASTPGGNSPLHF | TGCGCCAGCACCCCAGGGGGTAATTCACCCCTCCACTTT
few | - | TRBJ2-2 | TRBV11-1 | CASSLGGRAHTGELFF | TGTGCCAGCAGCTTAGGGGGCAGGGCCCACACCGGGGAGCTGTTTTTT
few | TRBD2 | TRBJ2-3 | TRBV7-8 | CASSAQGLGYIDTQYF | TGTGCCAGCAGCGCCCAGGGACTAGGTTATATAGATACGCAGTATTTT
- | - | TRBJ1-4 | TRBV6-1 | CASSPDIGSNEKLFF | TGTGCCAGCAGTCCAGACATCGGCTCTAATGAAAAACTGTTTTTT
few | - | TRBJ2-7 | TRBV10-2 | CASSESAGQNYEQYF | TGCGCCAGCAGTGAGTCGGCAGGACAGAACTACGAGCAGTACTTC
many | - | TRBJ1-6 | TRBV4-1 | CASSQDHRLSPLHF | TGCGCCAGCAGCCAAGATCACAGGTTGTCACCCCTCCACTTT
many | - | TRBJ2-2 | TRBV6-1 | CASATRWNTGELFF | TGTGCCAGCGCGACGAGGTGGAACACCGGGGAGCTGTTTTTT
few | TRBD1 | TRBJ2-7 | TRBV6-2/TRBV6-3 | CASSYSEGAAEQYF | TGTGCCAGCAGTTACTCAGAGGGGGCGGCCGAGCAGTACTTC
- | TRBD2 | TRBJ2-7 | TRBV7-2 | CASSPGLDAYEQYF | TGTGCCAGCAGCCCCGGACTAGACGCCTACGAGCAGTACTTC
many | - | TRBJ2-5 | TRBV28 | CASSLDSLETQYF | TGTGCCAGCAGTTTAGACAGTCTTGAGACCCAGTACTTC
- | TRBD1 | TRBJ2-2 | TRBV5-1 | CASSRGQALTNTGELFF | TGCGCCAGCAGCCGCGGACAGGCGCTAACGAACACCGGGGAGCTGTTTTTT
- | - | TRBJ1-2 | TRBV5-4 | CASSTTRDPPGGYTF | TGTGCCAGCAGCACCACCCGGGACCCCCCGGGAGGCTACACCTTC